This TCR beta chain was sequenced in a study of cytomegalovirus exposure and HLA in healthy donors (dated by TCRdb to the late 2010s). With regard to the full study: According to an earlier analysis of a few hundred of the donors, about 179 million T cells yielded approximately 120 million unique TCR beta sequences and 276 Gb of sequence data. An earlier analysis of approximately 500 of the donors applied high-throughput TCR beta sequencing to assess whether each TCR beta V gene segment acted as functional or pseudogenic. The study aimed to test whether signatures of past pathogen exposure could be identified by cataloging public T cell receptors. High-throughput TCR immunosequencing, statistical association of individual TCRs with disease status, and machine learning were combined to predict cytomegalovirus infection status. All discovery cohort repertoires had been generated using a single sequencing platform. The genetic ancestry cluster associated with self-reported Caucasian donors included 80% to 90% of the 398 genotyped donors. In a later genetic analysis, genome-wide SNP genotypes for about 55% of the roughly 700 donors were used, and that subset was treated as a discovery cohort. Because of strong linkage in the cohort, roughly five DR-DQ haplotypes were treated as single units for association and clustering. In the later analysis, no new phenotypic data were used to find candidate immune exposures; instead, reliance was placed on TCR beta sequences and their occurrence across donors. Both class I and class II loci were covered by HLA typing, at four-digit resolution. In addition to the first cohort of approximately 670 subjects, a separate validation cohort of approximately 130 different subjects was used. Donor age, sex, ethnicity and CMV serostatus were collected together with the repertoire data. The study used immunosequencing to profile the T cell repertoires of more than 650 subjects and linked those repertoires to cytomegalovirus serostatus. The number of donors typed differed by locus, with about 629-640 for A, B, C, DRB1 and DQB1, around 500 for DQA1, 600 to 610 for DPA1, and approximately 470 for DPB1. A later analysis re-analyzed previously published TCR beta repertoires from 660 or so donors and added high-resolution HLA genotyping to study TCR occurrence patterns. An early release covering 500 to 750 HLA-typed donors comprised about 300 gigabases of sequencing data and about 90 million unique TCR sequences. Across about 380 genotyped donors of the cohort, an average of about 200,000 unique TCR beta nucleotide sequences per donor were sequenced, and roughly a sixth of those sequences were non-productive. Here is what the overall study found, with its caveats: Linkage disequilibrium might explain the correlated functional status among segregating V segments, but an unknown experimental factor could not be excluded. At a false discovery rate of 0.05, a later analysis linked 15,000 to 20,000 TCR beta sequences to specific HLA alleles. The presence/absence analyses assumed that sequencing depth was roughly uniform across donors, and that assumption may not be true. A further reported finding was that TCR beta sequences accurately predicted the HLA-A and HLA-B alleles for most subjects in the first cohort. Some IMGT-functional V segments, including TRBV6-2 and TRBV6-3, could not be distinguished by the 87-base-pair reads and were therefore excluded. The authors suggested that the approach could potentially be extended to other disease states and immunological phenotypes. In a later analysis, TCR association rates were found to vary across HLA loci, with the most associated TCRs seen for DRB1 alleles and the fewest for HLA-C alleles. Strong co-occurrence of HLA alleles, especially DR and DQ, made assigning TCR associations to individual alleles difficult. In a later genetic analysis, a missense DCLRE1C variant was associated with V-gene and J-gene trimming of TCR beta chains, and the association was replicated in an independent cohort. Over 15 rarely observed V segments, including chromosome 9 orphons, were excluded from the earlier analysis of approximately 600 of the donors because counts were too low. The study gave a list of 150 to 200 TCR beta chains associated with cytomegalovirus. Because some donors lacked HLA typing at each locus, the association tests relied only on the typed subset. The sequencing pipeline was judged likely to have produced a cluster of highly shared sequence variants as a technical artifact. In vitro tests confirmed that a few of the cytomegalovirus-associated TCR beta chains recognize cytomegalovirus antigens. A later analysis found that HLA-associated TCR beta chains were more clonally expanded and had lower generation probabilities than equally common non-associated chains. Cytomegalovirus status was reported to be diagnosed by the classifier with high specificity and sensitivity in both the original and validation cohorts. In a later analysis, several top co-occurrence clusters were reported to appear linked to parvovirus B19, influenza, CMV and Epstein-Barr virus. In this cohort, only TCR beta chains were sequenced, and detectable features were limited by the absence of alpha or paired-chain data. A later genetic analysis reported fewer N-insertions in productive TCRs among donors in an Asian-associated ancestry cluster than the roughly 700-donor mean. In a later analysis, most CMV-associated TCR beta chains were found to appear HLA-restricted, with HLA associations seemingly driven largely by CMV exposure. The only immune exposure information available for the cohort was CMV serostatus. In an earlier analysis of about 600 of the donors, most TCR beta V segments appeared in productive rearrangements about 90% or about 30% of the time, broadly matching IMGT annotations. Across donors, most TCR sequences were observed very rarely, whereas some public TCRs were present in many individuals.

V is shortened by 8 bases, J by 2 bases, and the region joining them spans 13 bases. From its cysteine to its phenylalanine, the CDR3 spans 14 amino acids. Only the CDR3 part of the read is kept: 42 bases, read in frame from the first base. CDR1 MGHDK and CDR2 SYGVNS are derived from the germline V gene. A note on this clone: Its antigen remains unidentified. The input lacks base qualities; no much larger clone sits a single base away.

In total, around 600 healthy bone marrow donors made up the cohort. At the time of sampling, all cohort members were nominally healthy, though unrecorded immune exposures were likely present. The donor tested CMV seronegative and was one of the 352 seronegative cohort members. A peripheral blood sample was provided by each donor, and peripheral blood mononuclear cells were used for TCR beta sequencing. The Qiagen DNeasy Blood Extraction Kit was used to extract genomic DNA from the blood cell samples. Library prep was done by the immunoSEQ multiplex PCR assay. For the multiplex PCR, a mixture combining 60 forward primers for TCR Vbeta segments and 13 reverse primers for TCR Jbeta segments was used. A multiplex PCR assay on genomic DNA amplified the CDR3 region of rearranged TCR beta genes. The amplified TCR beta libraries were sequenced on the Illumina HiSeq System as 87-base-pair reads. In the authors' own workflow: A later analysis tallied about 77 million unique TCR beta chains across the 660 or so repertoires, and some 12 million of those chains were shared by two or more donors. To remove PCR and sequencing errors, raw reads were error-corrected and collapsed into unique sequences using a nearest-neighbor algorithm that merged closely related sequences. To assign V, D and J gene segments, CDR3 sequences were aligned to IMGT reference sequences. For a sequence to be retained, a match of at least six nucleotides was required to both a V gene segment and a J gene segment. Rearrangements were classified as productive when the CDR3 lacked stop codons and remained in frame with V and J, and all other rearrangements were classified as non-productive. CDR3 was defined according to IMGT convention as the region running from the second conserved V-encoded cysteine to the conserved J-encoded phenylalanine. The earlier analysis of about 610 of the donors excluded any sequence lacking an unambiguous match to a single V gene segment. An earlier analysis of 450 to 650 of the donors called V segments functional above 56.7% productive rearrangements and segregating when the between-donor standard deviation exceeded 5%. A statistical classification framework was built for diagnosing cytomegalovirus status from the catalog of TCR beta chain sequences. In a later analysis, V and J genes were assigned by comparing TCR nucleotide sequences against IMGT/GENE-DB human TR gene sequences. Using the TCRdist pipeline, a later analysis assigned CDR3 sequences along with most-parsimonious VDJ recombination scenarios. In a later analysis, each TCR beta chain was defined by its CDR3 amino acid sequence together with its V-gene family, and reads lacking a unique V-gene family were excluded. A later analysis removed 550 to 700 highly shared, low-generation-probability nucleotide sequences to deal with suspected cross-contamination and a sequencing artifact. In a later analysis, a clonal expansion index was calculated for each public chain from normalized within-repertoire ranks of inferred template counts. In a later analysis, generation probabilities were computed with a VDJ recombination model fitted to out-of-frame rearrangements, and the resulting probabilities were checked against IGoR. Hypergeometric tests were used in a later analysis to score TCR-TCR, TCR-HLA and TCR-CMV co-occurrence, with a repertoire-size bias correction applied to the TCR pairs. A later analysis estimated false discovery rates by permuting HLA or CMV assignments 20 times. In a later analysis, co-occurring TCRs were grouped with DBSCAN, and TCRdist sequence similarity was added when clustering was performed within HLA-allele-positive subsets. Repertoires with fewer than 30,000 or more than 120,000 public chains, plus five repertoires with anomalous nucleotide sharing, were excluded from co-occurrence clustering. TCRdb took this table from immuneACCESS and kept in-frame rearrangements with V and J called. Such tables lack part of the clones; where checked against another copy, unresolved V genes explain under half of the gap, and the rest is unexplained. The V and J calls and clone size are taken from that table; D and trimming were inferred from the DNA. The sample data list under 200,000 clones, and over 70% of these were observed just once. In total, the top ten clones hold 5.7% of the sample.

This receptor was obtained from a man aged 35 to 55 in good health and CMV-seronegative. The material sequenced was PBMCs. The sequence joins TRBV25-1 to TRBJ2-1; tentative D gene TRBD2, with 5 bases matching. The DNA sequence follows: TGTGCCAGCGCTGGGGAGTCTACCTACAATGAGCAGTTCTTC. It translates to CASAGESTYNEQFF.